The T cell receptor (beta chain) under discussion was sequenced for a study of cytomegalovirus exposure and HLA in healthy donors. Overall study results and limits: Indistinguishability led to the exclusion of some V segments, TRBV6-2 and TRBV6-3 included. Among the CMV-associated chains, three were confirmed in vitro as specific for CMV antigens.

Note on this clone: Its antigen remains unknown.

PCR primers comprised 60 Vbeta and 13 Jbeta primers. The data were produced by immunoSEQ multiplex PCR, yet TCRdb's version contains in-frame clones alone and is incomplete. This repertoire shows 100,000 to 120,000 clones, under 85% found once; its top ten account for around 6.6%. This CDR3 region has 15 residues. J was trimmed by 3 bases and V by 4 bases; bases with no gene match: 5. Germline-derived CDR1 and CDR2 are MNHNS and SASEGT. The TCR was taken from a man aged 25-45 years in good health and CMV-seropositive. Material for sequencing was PBMCs. This sequence joins TRBV6-1 and TRBJ1-4; 7 nucleotides align to TRBD1. This CDR3 reads CASSGNRGANEKLFF. CDR3 DNA: TGTGCCAGCAGTGGGAACAGGGGAGCTAATGAAAAACTGTTTTTT.